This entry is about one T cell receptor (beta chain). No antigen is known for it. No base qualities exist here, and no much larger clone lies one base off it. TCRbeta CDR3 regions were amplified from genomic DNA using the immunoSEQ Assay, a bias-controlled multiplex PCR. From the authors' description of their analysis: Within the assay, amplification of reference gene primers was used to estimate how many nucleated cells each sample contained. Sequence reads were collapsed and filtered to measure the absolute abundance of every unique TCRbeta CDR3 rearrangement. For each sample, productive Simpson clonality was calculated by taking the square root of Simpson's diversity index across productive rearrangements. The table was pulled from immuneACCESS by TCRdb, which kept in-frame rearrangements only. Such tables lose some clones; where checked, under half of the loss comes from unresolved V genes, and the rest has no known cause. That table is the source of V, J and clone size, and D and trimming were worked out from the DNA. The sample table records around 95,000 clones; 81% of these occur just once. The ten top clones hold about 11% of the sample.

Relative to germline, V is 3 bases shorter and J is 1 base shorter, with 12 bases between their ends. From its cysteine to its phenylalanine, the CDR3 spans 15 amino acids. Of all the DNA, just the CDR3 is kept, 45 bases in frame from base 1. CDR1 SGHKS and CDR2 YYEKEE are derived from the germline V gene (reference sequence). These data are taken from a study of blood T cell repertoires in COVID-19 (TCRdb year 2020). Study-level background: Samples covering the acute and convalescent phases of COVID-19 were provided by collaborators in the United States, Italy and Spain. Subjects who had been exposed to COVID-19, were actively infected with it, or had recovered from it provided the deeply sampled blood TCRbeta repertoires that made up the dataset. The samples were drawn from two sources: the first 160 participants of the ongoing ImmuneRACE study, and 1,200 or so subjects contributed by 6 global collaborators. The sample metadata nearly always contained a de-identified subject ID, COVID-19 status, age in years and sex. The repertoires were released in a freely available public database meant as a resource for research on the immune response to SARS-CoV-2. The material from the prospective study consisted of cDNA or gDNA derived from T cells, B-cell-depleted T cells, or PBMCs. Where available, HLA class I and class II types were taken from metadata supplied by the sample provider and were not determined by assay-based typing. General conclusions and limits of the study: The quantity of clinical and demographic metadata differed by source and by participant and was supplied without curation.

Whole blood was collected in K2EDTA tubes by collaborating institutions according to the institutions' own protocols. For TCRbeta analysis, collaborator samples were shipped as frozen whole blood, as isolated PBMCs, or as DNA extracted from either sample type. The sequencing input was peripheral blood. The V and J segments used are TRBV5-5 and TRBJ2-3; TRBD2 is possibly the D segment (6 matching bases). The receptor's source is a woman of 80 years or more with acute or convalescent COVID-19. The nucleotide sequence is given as TGTGCCAGCAGCTGGGGCGGGGTGGGCACAGATACGCAGTATTTT. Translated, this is CASSWGGVGTDTQYF.